These 29 T cell receptor beta chains originate from one sample sequenced in a study of T-cell memory formation after mild COVID-19. One entry per CDR3 protein, called by TCRdb with MiXCR from the 5' RACE reads. This sample carries around 250,000 distinct CDR3 sequences, around 15% of them seen once, and the ten largest clones take roughly 24%. Specimen: PBMCs or a T cell subset sorted from them (not recorded which). The receptors were gathered from a man in his late teens or twenties who had mild COVID-19 (a few samples of this study predate the infection). Cell type and time point are not known.

This clonotype was picked up a small number of times. V is TRBV5-6 and J is TRBJ2-7; no clear D. This CDR3 has 11 amino acids. The germline V gene encodes CDR1 SGHDT and CDR2 YYEEEE. Between the trimmed V and J ends, which lost 3 bases and 6 bases, there was a span of 7 bases. The CDR3 nucleotides are TGTGCCAGCAGCTCCGGTAGCGAGCAGTACGTC. It translates to CASSSGSEQYV.

The chain uses TRBV12-3 or TRBV12-4 and TRBJ2-5; perhaps D is TRBD1 or TRBD2 (5 bases each). The length of the CDR3 is 13 residues. The V end was cut by 7 bases, the J end by 4 bases, with 13 bases between. The CDR3 loop is CASTNVGVETQYF. DNA for the CDR3: TGTGCCAGCACCAACGTGGGGGTAGAGACCCAGTACTTC.

This chain connects TRBV7-2 to TRBJ1-5; perhaps TRBD1 as D (5 bases). Trimming pared 1 base from V and 4 bases from J, leaving 11 bases between. CDR3 length: 15 amino acids. The germline CDR1 and CDR2 sequences are SGHTA and FQGNSA. CDR3 protein: CASSLDRPANQPQHF. The CDR3 DNA is TGTGCCAGCAGCTTAGACAGGCCAGCTAATCAGCCCCAGCATTTT.

The DNA for the CDR3 is TGCGCCAGCAGCCAGGGAAGTATGAACACTGAAGCTTTCTTT. It specifies CASSQGSMNTEAFF. The chain links TRBV4-1 to TRBJ1-1; no definite D call. The CDR3 has 14 amino acids. Trimming stripped 3 bases from V and 0 bases from J, with 8 bases between. Germline V gene data show CDR1 as MGHRA and CDR2 as YSYEKL.

This clonotype was seen a handful of times. In nucleotides, the CDR3 is TGTGCCAGCAGCCAAGATGGACAAGAGACCCAGTACTTC. Amino acids: CASSQDGQETQYF. V usage is TRBV4-2 and J usage is TRBJ2-5; D is ambiguous. Germline CDR1 and CDR2: LGHNA and YNFKEQ. The length of the CDR3 is 13 residues. V was pared by 0 bases and J by 2 bases, with 4 bases between.

CDR3 protein: CASSSQMATEAFF. Written as DNA, the CDR3 is TGTGCCAGCAGTTCTCAGATGGCCACTGAAGCTTTCTTT. The chain carries TRBV12-3 or TRBV12-4 and TRBJ1-1; no definite D call. The CDR3 is 13 residues long. V lost 4 bases and J lost 4, with 10 bases in between.

This CDR3 is CASSSYLSRGTYEQYV. CDR3 bases: TGTGCCAGCAGTTCCTACCTCTCACGTGGTACCTACGAGCAGTACGTC. The chain has TRBV28 and TRBJ2-7; no clear D gene. Germline CDR1 reads MDHEN; CDR2 reads SYDVKM. This CDR3 region has 16 residues. V was cut by 4 bases and J by 2 bases, with 18 bases left in between.

This clonotype has more than one count but fewer than ten. The chain recombines TRBV7-8 with TRBJ1-1; D call uncertain. The CDR3 has 14 residues. Germline CDR1 SGHVS, CDR2 FQNEAQ. V lost 5 bases and J lost 7, with 17 bases in between. CDR3 region: CASSLKRRPVEAFF. In DNA, the CDR3 is TGTGCCAGCAGCCTCAAGAGACGGCCCGTTGAAGCTTTCTTT.

V gene TRBV5-1 combines with J gene TRBJ2-5; 11 bases match TRBD2. This CDR3 has 16 amino acids. The germline gives CDR1 SGHRS, CDR2 YFSETQ. V was pared by 3 bases and J by 4 bases, with 8 bases of the junction left unmatched. Here the CDR3 reads CASSSTGLAVLETQYF. Written as DNA, the CDR3 is TGCGCCAGCAGCTCAACGGGACTAGCGGTTTTAGAGACCCAGTACTTC.

This clonotype was counted a few times. This chain joins TRBV4-3 and TRBJ2-7, with 11 bases lining up with TRBD2. With V trimmed by 1 base and J by 5 bases, 7 bases remained unmatched. CDR1 and CDR2 from the germline V gene are LGHNA and YSLEER. The CDR3 has 16 residues. The CDR3: CASSQAVAGGPDEQYF. CDR3 sequence (DNA): TGCGCCAGCAGCCAAGCTGTAGCGGGGGGGCCGGACGAGCAGTACTTC.

The rearrangement links TRBV12-2 to TRBJ2-2; TRBD2, as called in the table, went unchecked against the DNA. TRBV12-2 is deemed a pseudogene. The CDR3 is 19 amino acids. In DNA, the CDR3 is TGTGCAAGTCGCTCCCGGGGGGTAGCGGGGGCCTTGAACACCGGGGAGCTGTTTTTT. Protein product: CASRSRGVAGALNTGELFF.

This clonotype has more than one count but fewer than ten. This chain connects TRBV4-3 to TRBJ2-5; 7 bases are shared with TRBD1. Germline loops: CDR1 LGHNA, CDR2 YSLEER. The CDR3 is 13 amino acids. V shed 1 base, J shed 6 bases, and the junction held 2 bases outside the gene matches. The CDR3 region has the DNA TGCGCCAGCAGCCAAGGACAGGGCCAGACCCAGTACTTC. Its translation: CASSQGQGQTQYF.

The chain couples TRBV5-1 to TRBJ2-1; tentatively, D is TRBD2 (5 bases). The V end lost 6 bases, the J end lost 7 bases, and 20 bases lay between the germline ends. The CDR3 covers 15 residues. CDR1 is SGHRS and CDR2 is YFSETQ in the germline V gene. CDR3 sequence: CASTFSLAGKNEQFF. CDR3 nucleotide sequence: TGCGCCAGCACCTTCTCCCTAGCCGGTAAGAATGAGCAGTTCTTC.

This clonotype was detected many times. The chain employs TRBV5-1 and TRBJ2-3; D gene unclear. Germline assignment: CDR1 SGHRS and CDR2 YFSETQ. Trimming pared 1 base from V and 2 bases from J, leaving 2 bases between. This CDR3 is 12 amino acids long. In DNA form, the CDR3 reads TGCGCCAGCAGCTTGCACACAGATACGCAGTATTTT. Translated, it gives CASSLHTDTQYF.

The gene calls are TRBV9 and TRBJ2-2, with D unclear. The germline gives CDR1 SGDLS, CDR2 YYNGEE. Trimming pared 4 bases from V and 13 bases from J, leaving 17 bases between. The CDR3 is 13 amino acids. CDR3 loop: CASSSLGDGRLFF. For the CDR3, the DNA is TGTGCCAGCAGCTCCCTGGGCGATGGGCGGCTGTTTTTT.

This clonotype was recorded a few times. The chain couples TRBV10-3 to TRBJ1-1, with TRBD1 identical over 10 bases. V shed 2 bases, J shed 0 bases, and the junction held 0 bases outside the gene matches. The CDR3 contains 15 residues. Germline loops: CDR1 ENHRY, CDR2 SYGVKD. The CDR3 reads CAISEGTGVNTEAFF. The DNA for the CDR3 is TGTGCCATCAGTGAGGGGACAGGGGTGAACACTGAAGCTTTCTTT.

This sequence joins TRBV18 and TRBJ2-1; TRBD2 aligns across 7 bases. Unmatched junction bases numbered 11, after V lost 1 base and J lost 8 bases. Germline lookup yields CDR1 KGHSH and CDR2 LQKENI. The CDR3 runs to 16 residues. The CDR3 reads CASSPLPGGSQYEQFF. The CDR3 nucleotides read TGTGCCAGCTCACCACTCCCGGGGGGAAGTCAGTATGAGCAGTTCTTC.

The chain links TRBV20-1 to TRBJ2-5, with 11 bases matching TRBD1. The CDR3 has 13 residues. Germline CDR1 and CDR2: DFQATT and SNEGSKA (reference sequence). V was pared by 6 bases and J by 4 bases, with 4 bases of the junction left unmatched. CDR3 protein: CSALDRGLETQYF. CDR3 nucleotides: TGCAGTGCGCTGGACAGGGGGCTAGAGACCCAGTACTTC.

This clonotype has a count of ten or more. The V and J genes are TRBV5-1 and TRBJ1-4, with no clear D. Trimming pared 4 bases from V and 5 bases from J, leaving 9 bases between. The CDR3 extends over 13 amino acids. In germline, CDR1 is SGHRS, CDR2 YFSETQ. The CDR3 loop is CASSRDANEKLFF. The CDR3 coding sequence is TGCGCCAGCAGCCGGGATGCCAATGAAAAACTGTTTTTT.

The chain is built from TRBV29-1 and TRBJ1-2; the D gene is possibly TRBD1 (6 bases). The CDR3 is 13 amino acids. Per the germline V gene, CDR1 is SQVTM and CDR2 is ANQGSEA. The germline V and J ends were trimmed by 2 bases and 4 bases, with 11 bases remaining between them. Written as DNA, the CDR3 is TGCAGCGTTGAATCCGGGACAAGCTATGGCTACACCTTC. Protein product: CSVESGTSYGYTF. The whole variable domain, remainder taken from reference TRBV29-1 and TRBJ1-2, is SAVISQKPSRDICQRGTSLTIQCQVDSQVTMMFWYRQQPGQSLTLIATANQGSEATYESGFVIDKFPISRPNLTFSTLTVSNMSPEDSSIYLCSVESGTSYGYTFGSGTRLTVV.

The sample holds a few counts of this clonotype. The chain uses TRBV12-3 or TRBV12-4 and TRBJ1-1; D is perhaps TRBD1 (6 bases). The CDR3 is made up of 12 amino acids. Trimming pared 5 bases from V and 10 bases from J, leaving 14 bases between. CDR3 sequence (DNA): TGTGCCAGCAGTGGAAGACAGGACCCAGCTTTCTTT. It is translated as CASSGRQDPAFF.

V gene TRBV15 combines with J gene TRBJ1-2, with 8 bases lining up with TRBD1. This CDR3 has 17 residues. Germline trimming cut 0 bases from V and 6 bases from J; bases unmatched to any gene: 12. Germline V gives CDR1 LNHNV, CDR2 YYDKDF (reference sequence). CDR3 in amino acids: CATSRDSGAGGLDGYTF. CDR3 in DNA: TGTGCCACCAGCAGAGATAGCGGCGCAGGGGGCCTCGATGGCTACACCTTC.

The J gene is TRBJ1-1, the V gene TRBV6-5, with 7 bases aligning to TRBD1. There are 14 residues in the CDR3. Germline CDR1 is MNHEY and CDR2 is SVGAGI. With 6 bases clipped from V and 4 bases from J, the junction kept 8 bases outside the gene matches. The CDR3 loop is CASRLQGMGTEAFF. In nucleotides, the CDR3 is TGTGCCAGCAGATTACAGGGGATGGGCACTGAAGCTTTCTTT.

In its sample, this clonotype was seen many times. The rearrangement joins TRBV29-1 to TRBJ2-1; TRBD1 aligns across 10 bases. CDR3 length equals 13 residues. CDR1 is SQVTM, CDR2 ANQGSEA, per germline. Trimming cost V 4 bases and J 3 bases; bases outside gene matches: 0. CDR3 coding DNA: TGCAGCGTTGGGACAGGGGGCTACAATGAGCAGTTCTTC. Protein sequence: CSVGTGGYNEQFF.

This clonotype has just a few counts. The V and J genes are TRBV18 and TRBJ1-4, with D unclear. The CDR3 has 14 amino acids. The V end was cut by 6 bases, the J end by 5 bases, with 13 bases between. Germline lookup yields CDR1 KGHSH and CDR2 LQKENI. In nucleotides, the CDR3 is TGTGCCAGCTCGATGGACCGAGGAAATGAAAAACTGTTTTTT. It encodes CASSMDRGNEKLFF.

V is TRBV6-5 and J is TRBJ2-3, with D uncertain. The CDR3 is made up of 14 amino acids. Germline lookup yields CDR1 MNHEY and CDR2 SVGAGI. Trimming stripped 2 bases from V and 1 base from J, with 7 bases between. The CDR3 here is CASSYHSRTDTQYF. In nucleotides, the CDR3 is TGTGCCAGCAGTTACCACAGCCGCACAGATACGCAGTATTTT.

This clonotype was detected a few times. The rearrangement uses TRBV6-1 and TRBJ1-2; 8 positions match TRBD1. Germline V gene lookup returns CDR1 MNHNS and CDR2 SASEGT. The CDR3 loop spans 16 amino acids. V shed 0 bases and J 4 bases; nucleotides not matched to a gene: 7. Here the CDR3 reads CASSEAWTGRVYGYTF. CDR3 DNA sequence: TGTGCCAGCAGTGAAGCTTGGACAGGGCGGGTCTATGGCTACACCTTC.

This rearrangement joins TRBV6-2 or TRBV6-3 to TRBJ2-5; possibly TRBD2 for D (7 bases). Germline values: CDR1 MNHEY, CDR2 SVGEGT. Trimming pared 3 bases from V and 5 bases from J, leaving 16 bases between. The CDR3 has 15 amino acids. CDR3: CASSYYRGGGETQYF. The CDR3 nucleotides are TGTGCCAGCAGTTATTACCGCGGGGGCGGGGAGACCCAGTACTTC.

This clonotype showed up just a few times. This chain links TRBV6-4 with TRBJ1-2; TRBD1 agrees at 12 bases. The CDR3 spans 14 residues. J gave up 7 bases and V 6 bases, and 6 bases lay outside the gene matches. Looked up from germline, CDR1 is MRHNA and CDR2 is SNTAGT. CDR3 amino acids: CASSQGQGASGYTF. The CDR3 bases are TGTGCCAGCAGCCAGGGACAGGGGGCTTCTGGCTACACCTTC.